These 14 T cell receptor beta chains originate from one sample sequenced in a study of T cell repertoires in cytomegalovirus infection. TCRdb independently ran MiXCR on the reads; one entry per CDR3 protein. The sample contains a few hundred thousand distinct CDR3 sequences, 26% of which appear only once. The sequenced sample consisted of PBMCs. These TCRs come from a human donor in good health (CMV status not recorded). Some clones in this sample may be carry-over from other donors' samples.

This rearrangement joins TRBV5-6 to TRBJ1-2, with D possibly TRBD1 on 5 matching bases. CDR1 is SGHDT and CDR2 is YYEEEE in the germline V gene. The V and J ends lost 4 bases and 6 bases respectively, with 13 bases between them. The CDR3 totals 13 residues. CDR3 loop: CASSPQGSDGYTF. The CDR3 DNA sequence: TGTGCCAGCAGCCCCCAGGGTTCGGATGGCTACACCTTC. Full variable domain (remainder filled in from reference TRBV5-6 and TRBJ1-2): DAGVTQSPTHLIKTRGQQVTLRCSPKSGHDTVSWYQQALGQGPQFIFQYYEEEERQRGNFPDRFSGHQFPNYSSELNVNALLLGDSALYLCASSPQGSDGYTFGSGTRLTVV.

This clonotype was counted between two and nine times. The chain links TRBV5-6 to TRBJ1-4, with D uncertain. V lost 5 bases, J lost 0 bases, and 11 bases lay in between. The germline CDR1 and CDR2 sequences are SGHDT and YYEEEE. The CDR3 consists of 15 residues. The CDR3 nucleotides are TGTGCCAGCAGATATAAATATGCAACTAATGAAAAACTGTTTTTT. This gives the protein CASRYKYATNEKLFF.

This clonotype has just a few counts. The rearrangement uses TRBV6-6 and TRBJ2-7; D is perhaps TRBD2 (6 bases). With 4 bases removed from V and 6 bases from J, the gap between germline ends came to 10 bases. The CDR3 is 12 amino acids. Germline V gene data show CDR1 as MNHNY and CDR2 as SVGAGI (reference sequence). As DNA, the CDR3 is TGTGCCAGCAGTTTGGGGACTGTCGAGCAGTACTTC. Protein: CASSLGTVEQYF.

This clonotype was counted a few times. In nucleotides, the CDR3 is TGTGCCAGCAGCAGGACAGGGGGCGCATGGTATGGCTACACCTTC. Its protein is CASSRTGGAWYGYTF. The chain couples TRBV7-2 to TRBJ1-2; 11 bases map to TRBD1. Trimming cost V 5 bases and J 5 bases; bases outside gene matches: 7. The CDR3 sequence is 15 residues long. Germline loops: CDR1 SGHTA, CDR2 FQGNSA. Supplemented by reference TRBV7-2 and TRBJ1-2, the full variable domain reads GAGVSQSPSNKVTEKGKDVELRCDPISGHTALYWYRQSLGQGLEFLIYFQGNSAPDKSGLPSDRFSAERTGGSVSTLTIQRTQQEDSAVYLCASSRTGGAWYGYTFGSGTRLTVV.

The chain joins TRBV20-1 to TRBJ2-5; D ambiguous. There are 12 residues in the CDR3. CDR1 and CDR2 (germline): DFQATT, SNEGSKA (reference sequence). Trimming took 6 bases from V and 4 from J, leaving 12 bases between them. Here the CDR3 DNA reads TGCAGTGCCCGTATGCCAGGAGAGACCCAGTACTTC. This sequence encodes CSARMPGETQYF.

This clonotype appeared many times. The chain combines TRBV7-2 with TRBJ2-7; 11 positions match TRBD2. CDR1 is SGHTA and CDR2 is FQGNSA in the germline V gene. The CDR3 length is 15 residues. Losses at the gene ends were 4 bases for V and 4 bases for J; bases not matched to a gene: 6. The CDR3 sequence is CASSSGTSGFYEQYF. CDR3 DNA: TGTGCCAGCAGCTCAGGGACTAGCGGTTTTTACGAGCAGTACTTC. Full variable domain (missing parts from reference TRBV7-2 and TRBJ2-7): GAGVSQSPSNKVTEKGKDVELRCDPISGHTALYWYRQSLGQGLEFLIYFQGNSAPDKSGLPSDRFSAERTGGSVSTLTIQRTQQEDSAVYLCASSSGTSGFYEQYFGPGTRLTVT.

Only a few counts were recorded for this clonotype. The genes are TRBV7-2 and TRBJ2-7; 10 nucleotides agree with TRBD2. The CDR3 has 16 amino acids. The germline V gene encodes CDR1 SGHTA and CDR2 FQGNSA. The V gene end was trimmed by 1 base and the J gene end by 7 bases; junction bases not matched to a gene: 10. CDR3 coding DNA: TGTGCCAGCAGCTTAGACGGTTTTAGCGGGAGGCAGGAGCAGTACTTC. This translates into CASSLDGFSGRQEQYF.

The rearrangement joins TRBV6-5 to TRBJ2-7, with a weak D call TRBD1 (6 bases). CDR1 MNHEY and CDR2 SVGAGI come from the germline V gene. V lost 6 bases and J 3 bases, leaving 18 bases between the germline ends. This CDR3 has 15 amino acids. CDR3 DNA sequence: TGTGCCAGCAGCCCGGTGGGGGCAGCTCTCTACGAGCAGTACTTC. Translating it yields CASSPVGAALYEQYF.

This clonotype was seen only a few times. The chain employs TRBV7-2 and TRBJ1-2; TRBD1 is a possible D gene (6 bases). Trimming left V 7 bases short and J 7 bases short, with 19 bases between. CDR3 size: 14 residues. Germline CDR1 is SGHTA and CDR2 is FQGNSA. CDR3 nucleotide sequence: TGTGCCAGCAACTCCCGGCCCTCAGGGGCTGGCTACACCTTC. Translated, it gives CASNSRPSGAGYTF.

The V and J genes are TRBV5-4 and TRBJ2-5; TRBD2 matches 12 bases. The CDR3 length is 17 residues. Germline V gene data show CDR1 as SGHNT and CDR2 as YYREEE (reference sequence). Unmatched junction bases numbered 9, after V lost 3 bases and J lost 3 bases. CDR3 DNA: TGTGCCAGCAGCTCATTGCTAGCGGGAGGGAAGGAAGAGACCCAGTACTTC. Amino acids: CASSSLLAGGKEETQYF.

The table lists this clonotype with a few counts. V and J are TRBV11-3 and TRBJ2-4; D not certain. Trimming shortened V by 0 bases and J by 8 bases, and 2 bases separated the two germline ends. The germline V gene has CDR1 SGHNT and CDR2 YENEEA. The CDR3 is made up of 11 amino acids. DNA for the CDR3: TGTGCCAGCAGCTTAGATCACATTCAGTACTTC. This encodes CASSLDHIQYF. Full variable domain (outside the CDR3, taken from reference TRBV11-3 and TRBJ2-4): EAGVVQSPRYKIIEKKQPVAFWCNPISGHNTLYWYLQNLGQGPELLIRYENEEAVDDSQLPKDRFSAERLKGVDSTLKIQPAELGDSAVYLCASSLDHIQYFGAGTRLSVL.

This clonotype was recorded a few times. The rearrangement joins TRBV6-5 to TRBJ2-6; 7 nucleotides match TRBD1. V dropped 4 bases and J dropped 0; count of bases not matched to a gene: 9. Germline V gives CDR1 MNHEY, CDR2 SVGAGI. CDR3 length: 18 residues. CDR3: CASSWSRGPGSGANVLTF. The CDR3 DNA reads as TGTGCCAGCAGTTGGTCGAGGGGGCCGGGCTCTGGGGCCAACGTCCTGACTTTC.

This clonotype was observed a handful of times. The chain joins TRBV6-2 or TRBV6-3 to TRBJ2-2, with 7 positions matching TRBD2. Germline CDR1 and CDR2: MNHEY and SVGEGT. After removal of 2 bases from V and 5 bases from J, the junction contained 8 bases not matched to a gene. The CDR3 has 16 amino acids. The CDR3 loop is CASSYASPGGTGELFF. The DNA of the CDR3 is TGTGCCAGCAGTTACGCTTCGCCCGGGGGGACCGGGGAGCTGTTTTTT.

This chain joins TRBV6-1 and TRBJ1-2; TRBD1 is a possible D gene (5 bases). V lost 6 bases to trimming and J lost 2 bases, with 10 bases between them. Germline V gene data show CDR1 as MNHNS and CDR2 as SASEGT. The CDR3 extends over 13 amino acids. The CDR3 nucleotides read TGTGCCAGCAGGAAGGCAGGGAACTATGGCTACACCTTC. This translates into CASRKAGNYGYTF.